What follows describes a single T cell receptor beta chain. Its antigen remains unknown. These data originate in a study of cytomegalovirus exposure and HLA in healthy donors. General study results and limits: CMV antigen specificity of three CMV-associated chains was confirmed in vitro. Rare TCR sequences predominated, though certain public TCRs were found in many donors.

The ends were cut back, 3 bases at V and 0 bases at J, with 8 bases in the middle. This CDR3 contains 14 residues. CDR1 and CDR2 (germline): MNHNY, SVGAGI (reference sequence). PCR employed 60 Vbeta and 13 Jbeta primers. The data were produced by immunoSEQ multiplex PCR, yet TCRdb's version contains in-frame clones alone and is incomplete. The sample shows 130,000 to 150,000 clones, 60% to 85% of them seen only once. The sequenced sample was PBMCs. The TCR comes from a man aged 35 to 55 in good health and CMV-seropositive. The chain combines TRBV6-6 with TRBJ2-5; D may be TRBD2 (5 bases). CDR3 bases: TGTGCCAGCAGTTATCCCGGGAACCAAGAGACCCAGTACTTC. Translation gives CASSYPGNQETQYF.